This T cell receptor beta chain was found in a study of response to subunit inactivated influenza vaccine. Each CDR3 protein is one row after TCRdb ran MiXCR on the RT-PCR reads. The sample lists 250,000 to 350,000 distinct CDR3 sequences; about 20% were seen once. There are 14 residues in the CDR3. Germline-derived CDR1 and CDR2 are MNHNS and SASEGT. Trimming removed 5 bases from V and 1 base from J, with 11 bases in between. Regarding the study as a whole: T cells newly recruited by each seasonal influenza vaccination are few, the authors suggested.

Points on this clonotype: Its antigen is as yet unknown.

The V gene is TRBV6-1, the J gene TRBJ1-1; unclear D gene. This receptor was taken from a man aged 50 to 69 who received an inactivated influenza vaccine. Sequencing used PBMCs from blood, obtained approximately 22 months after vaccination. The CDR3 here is CASSREEGNTEAFF. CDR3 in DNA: TGTGCCAGCAGTAGAGAAGAGGGGAACACTGAAGCTTTCTTT.